Each of the 20 T cell receptor beta chains below was sequenced from the same sample in a study of regulatory T cells in long-lasting Graves disease (dated by TCRdb to about 2021). The time point tag for this specimen amounts to: newly diagnosed GD, antithyroid drugs for less than 3 months. For both TCR sequencing and RNA sequencing, RNA was extracted from PBMCs in TRIzol. The library was built by means of multiplex PCR. TCRdb shows the sequencer as Illumina HiSeq 4000. To build TCR beta libraries, CDR3 regions were amplified by Arm-PCR using iRepertoire HTBI primers. TCRdb reprocessed the public reads (quality trimming at Q25 with fastp, clone calling with MiXCR) and kept in-frame beta chains. Each record represents a unique CDR3 protein, reported with the most common genes and DNA among its rows. The sample table lists 500,000 or so distinct CDR3 sequences, 11% to 15% of them with a count of one. Clones ranked in the top ten supply approximately 19% of the sample.

This sample also appeared in a second study, on T cells in Graves' hyperthyroidism and ophthalmopathy.

The source material was peripheral blood mononuclear cells (PBMCs), sampled at new diagnosis, from a patient treated with antithyroid drugs. The receptor source for this set is a woman aged 45 to 65 with Graves disease. Donor details come from another sample of the same person, matched by shared clones.

V gene TRBV14 combines with J gene TRBJ2-7, with a possible D match to TRBD2 (5 bases). The CDR3 is 14 amino acids. Per the germline V gene, CDR1 is SGHDN and CDR2 is FVKESK. The V and J ends lost 3 bases and 0 bases respectively, with 9 bases between them. CDR3: CASSQDLNSYEQYF. DNA of the CDR3: TGTGCCAGCAGCCAGGACTTAAACTCCTACGAGCAGTACTTC.

The table lists this clonotype with many counts. The chain uses TRBV2 and TRBJ2-2; a possible D gene is TRBD1 (5 bases). CDR3 length equals 14 residues. Germline V gives CDR1 SNHLY, CDR2 FYNNEI. V lost 6 bases and J lost 6, with 14 bases in between. CDR3 DNA sequence: TGTGCCAGCAGCCTTGGGGCCTCGCCCGGGGAGCTGTTTTTT. Its translation is CASSLGASPGELFF.

This chain uses TRBV2 with TRBJ1-1, with TRBD1 as a possible D gene (5 bases). Germline V gives CDR1 SNHLY, CDR2 FYNNEI. The CDR3 sequence is 15 residues long. V lost 5 bases, J lost 1 base, and 14 bases lay in between. CDR3 in DNA: TGTGCCAGCAGTACTACAGGACACAGGAACACTGAAGCTTTCTTT. Its translation: CASSTTGHRNTEAFF. Filled out from reference TRBV2 and TRBJ1-1, the complete variable domain reads EPEVTQTPSHQVTQMGQEVILRCVPISNHLYFYWYRQILGQKVEFLVSFYNNEISEKSEIFDDQFSVERPDGSNFTLKIRSTKLEDSAMYFCASSTTGHRNTEAFFGQGTRLTVV.

This chain joins TRBV20-1 and TRBJ2-7; D gene unclear. The germline V gene encodes CDR1 DFQATT and CDR2 SNEGSKA (reference sequence). The CDR3 is 11 residues long. The CDR3 sequence is CRAGRIYEQYF. The CDR3 bases are TGCAGAGCCGGAAGGATCTACGAGCAGTACTTC.

This clonotype was picked up many times. V is TRBV5-8 and J is TRBJ1-3; D perhaps matches TRBD1 (6 bases). The CDR3 length is 14 residues. CDR1 and CDR2 from the germline V gene are SGHTS and YDEGEE. V shed 1 base and J shed 2 bases, with 7 bases lying between them. The CDR3: CASSLTGTGNTIYF. CDR3 nucleotides: TGTGCCAGCAGCTTGACAGGGACTGGAAACACCATATATTTT.

This clonotype was detected ten times or more. The chain combines TRBV18 with TRBJ2-1; 7 bases fit TRBD1. This CDR3 has 14 residues. V trimming: 1 base; J trimming: 5 bases; junction bases outside the gene matches: 2. Per the germline V gene, CDR1 is KGHSH and CDR2 is LQKENI. Here the CDR3 DNA reads TGTGCCAGCTCACCACAGGACAGGAACAATGAGCAGTTCTTC. It translates to CASSPQDRNNEQFF. Based on the CDR3 plus reference TRBV18 and TRBJ2-1, the full variable domain is NAGVMQNPRHLVRRRGQEARLRCSPMKGHSHVYWYRQLPEEGLKFMVYLQKENIIDESGMPKERFSAEFPKEGPSILRIQQVVRGDSAAYFCASSPQDRNNEQFFGPGTRLTVL.

Details on this clonotype: A junction end diverges from the germline sequence, so it may reflect a read error. CDR3 nucleotide sequence: TGCAGCGTTGTTTGGGGCAATAAGCCCCAGCATTTT. This encodes CSVVWGNKPQHF. The V gene is TRBV29-1, the J gene TRBJ1-5, with D perhaps TRBD1 (5 bases). Germline V gene lookup returns CDR1 SQVTM and CDR2 ANQGSEA. This CDR3 has 12 amino acids.

The gene calls are TRBV28 and TRBJ1-1; tentative D call: TRBD1 (5 bases). The length of the CDR3 is 16 residues. Germline CDR1 MDHEN, CDR2 SYDVKM. The ends were cut back, 8 bases at V and 1 base at J, with 20 bases in the middle. This chain's CDR3 is CASSPPSGGGNTEAFF. For the CDR3, the DNA is TGTGCCAGCTCACCACCTTCGGGCGGGGGGAACACTGAAGCTTTCTTT.

This clonotype showed up many times. The chain combines TRBV5-1 with TRBJ2-1; 14 nucleotides match TRBD2. With V trimmed by 2 bases and J by 8 bases, 3 bases remained unmatched. The CDR3 contains 15 residues. Per the germline V gene, CDR1 is SGHRS and CDR2 is YFSETQ. The CDR3, as DNA: TGCGCCAGCAGCTTCGGGACTAGCGGGAGTGATGAGCAGTTCTTC. Its translation is CASSFGTSGSDEQFF. Full variable domain (rest looked up from reference TRBV5-1 and TRBJ2-1): KAGVTQTPRYLIKTRGQQVTLSCSPISGHRSVSWYQQTPGQGLQFLFEYFSETQRNKGNFPGRFSGRQFSNSRSEMNVSTLELGDSALYLCASSFGTSGSDEQFFGPGTRLTVL.

Many counts were recorded for this clonotype. This chain uses TRBV6-1 with TRBJ1-4; D remains unclear. The ends were cut back, 3 bases at V and 3 bases at J, with 8 bases in the middle. Germline-derived CDR1 and CDR2 are MNHNS and SASEGT. The CDR3 covers 14 residues. The CDR3 here is CASSDRTPNEKLFF. The CDR3 DNA sequence: TGTGCCAGCAGTGACAGGACCCCTAATGAAAAACTGTTTTTT.

The J gene is TRBJ1-5, the V gene TRBV7-8, with 8 nucleotides matching TRBD1. Germline CDR1 and CDR2: SGHVS and FQNEAQ. The CDR3 runs 19 residues. Trimming removed 7 bases from V and 3 bases from J; junction bases left unmatched: 20. CDR3 sequence: CASTRWGFRGQGSNQPQHF. The CDR3 DNA reads as TGTGCCAGCACCCGTTGGGGATTCCGAGGACAGGGTTCCAATCAGCCCCAGCATTTT.

With respect to this clonotype: A read error may explain this, as a much larger clone is one base away. V usage is TRBV2 and J usage is TRBJ2-3; D remains unclear. The V gene lost 2 bases and the J gene lost 10 bases, with 13 bases spanning the gap. The CDR3 length is 13 residues. Germline lookup yields CDR1 SNHLY and CDR2 FYNNEI. The CDR3 sequence is CASSEKAFLAQYF. DNA for the CDR3: TGTGCCAGCAGTGAAAAAGCCTTTTTGGCGCAGTATTTT.

The chain employs TRBV12-5 and TRBJ2-1; D unresolved. The germline CDR1 and CDR2 sequences are LGHNT and FRNRAP. V shed 1 base and J shed 0 bases, with 10 bases lying between them. The CDR3 extends over 16 amino acids. CDR3 loop: CASGLGSSSSYNEQFF. The CDR3 nucleotides read TGTGCTAGTGGTTTGGGGAGTTCCAGCTCCTACAATGAGCAGTTCTTC.

The chain combines TRBV5-1 with TRBJ2-5; D ambiguous. Germline-derived CDR1 and CDR2 are SGHRS and YFSETQ. Deletions cut 5 bases from V and 1 base from J, with 9 bases between. The CDR3 extends over 13 amino acids. The CDR3 nucleotides are TGCGCCAGCAGAAGATGGGGCCAAGAGACCCAGTACTTC. The encoded protein is CASRRWGQETQYF.

This clonotype came up many times. The chain links TRBV9 to TRBJ1-1, with D possibly being TRBD1 (6 bases). CDR1 SGDLS and CDR2 YYNGEE come from the germline V gene. The CDR3 contains 17 residues. V was pared by 1 base and J by 1 base, with 17 bases between. The CDR3 bases are TGTGCCAGCAGCGTATTACAGGGAGGTCGGAGGAACACTGAAGCTTTCTTT. This gives the protein CASSVLQGGRRNTEAFF.

At least ten counts were recorded for this clonotype. J is TRBJ2-7 and V is TRBV29-1, with TRBD1 matching 10 bases. The CDR3 sequence is 11 residues long. Germline lookup yields CDR1 SQVTM and CDR2 ANQGSEA. V gave up 6 bases and J gave up 6 bases; unmatched junction bases: 2. CDR3 in amino acids: CSVGTGVEQYF. The DNA of the CDR3 is TGCAGCGTAGGGACAGGGGTCGAGCAGTACTTC.

As concerns this clonotype: A much larger clonotype is one base distant, so this may be a read error. The CDR3 does not end in the conserved phenylalanine or tryptophan, so this is likely a read error. The CDR3 DNA reads as TGTGCCAGCAGTTACGATTTAACAGGGGGTAGGGAGCAGTACTCC. This gives the protein CASSYDLTGGREQYS. The V call is TRBV6-5, the J call TRBJ2-7, with 8 bases matching TRBD1. Germline loops: CDR1 MNHEY, CDR2 SVGAGI. The trim removed 2 bases at V and 7 bases at J, leaving 10 bases unmatched. The CDR3 is 15 residues long.

As for this clonotype: At one end the junction does not follow the germline gene, possibly because of a read error. The V call is TRBV7-9, the J call TRBJ1-1, with D hard to call. The CDR3 is 14 residues long. The V gene's germline CDR1 is SEHNR and CDR2 FQNEAQ (reference sequence). The CDR3 spells CASSQPGLNTEAFF. In DNA form, the CDR3 reads TGCGCCAGCAGCCAACCAGGCCTGAACACTGAAGCTTTCTTT.

This sequence joins TRBV4-1 and TRBJ2-7, with TRBD2 as a possible D gene (6 bases). The CDR3 runs 16 residues. V lost 4 bases and J 5 bases, leaving 21 bases between the germline ends. Germline values: CDR1 MGHRA, CDR2 YSYEKL. The CDR3 loop reads CASSRRVWLIGDEQYF. The CDR3 DNA reads as TGCGCCAGCAGCCGGAGGGTGTGGCTTATAGGTGACGAGCAGTACTTC.

The chain combines TRBV5-4 with TRBJ2-1; the D call may be TRBD1 or TRBD2 (6 bases each). This CDR3 is 15 amino acids long. CDR1 is SGHNT and CDR2 is YYREEE in the germline V gene (reference sequence). V lost 0 bases and J lost 3, with 10 bases in between. This CDR3 is CASSLGGAHYNEQFF. Written as DNA, the CDR3 is TGTGCCAGCAGCTTGGGGGGGGCGCACTACAATGAGCAGTTCTTC.